Below, 6 T cell receptor beta chains from the same sample are listed, as sequenced in a study of T cell changes during pregnancy in multiple sclerosis. Libraries were prepared by immunoSEQ multiplex PCR; TCRdb keeps only in-frame clonotypes and omits some of them. The sample has about 44,000 clones; approximately 90% are singletons. Here the sequenced sample was CD4+ T cells from peripheral blood mononuclear cells, taken after pregnancy. The source is a female donor with multiple sclerosis, enrolled in a pregnancy study.

This chain uses TRBV7-2 with TRBJ2-7, with 7 nucleotides matching TRBD2. V dropped 4 bases and J dropped 5; count of bases not matched to a gene: 11. The germline V gene encodes CDR1 SGHTA and CDR2 FQGNSA. This CDR3 has 15 residues. The CDR3 DNA reads as TGTGCCAGCAGCTACCCCGGGACTATACACGACGAGCAGTACTTC. Protein product: CASSYPGTIHDEQYF. Full variable domain (rest looked up from reference TRBV7-2 and TRBJ2-7): GAGVSQSPSNKVTEKGKDVELRCDPISGHTALYWYRQSLGQGLEFLIYFQGNSAPDKSGLPSDRFSAERTGGSVSTLTIQRTQQEDSAVYLCASSYPGTIHDEQYFGPGTRLTVT.

The CDR3: CAIRPLAGGPGTQYF. The CDR3 DNA reads as TGTGCCATCAGGCCGTTAGCGGGAGGGCCGGGGACCCAGTACTTC. This chain links TRBV10-3 with TRBJ2-5; 11 bases match TRBD2. CDR1 ENHRY and CDR2 SYGVKD come from the germline V gene. The CDR3 loop spans 15 amino acids. The J segment lost 7 bases and the V segment lost 6 bases, leaving 10 bases of the junction unmatched.

V is TRBV7-2 and J is TRBJ2-7; 12 bases are a match to TRBD2. CDR1 and CDR2 from the germline V gene are SGHTA and FQGNSA. CDR3 length: 16 residues. V lost 1 base and J lost 2; bases outside the gene matches: 3. The CDR3 DNA is TGTGCCAGCAGCTTAGAGGCTAGCGGGAGGGCCTACGAGCAGTACTTC. This encodes CASSLEASGRAYEQYF. Complete variable domain (other parts from reference TRBV7-2 and TRBJ2-7): GAGVSQSPSNKVTEKGKDVELRCDPISGHTALYWYRQSLGQGLEFLIYFQGNSAPDKSGLPSDRFSAERTGGSVSTLTIQRTQQEDSAVYLCASSLEASGRAYEQYFGPGTRLTVT.

The CDR3 sequence: CASSLLRLDQETQYF. The CDR3 nucleotides are TGTGCCAGCAGCTTATTAAGACTAGACCAAGAGACCCAGTACTTC. The chain uses TRBV7-2 and TRBJ2-5, with D possibly matching TRBD2 (6 bases). Germline CDR1 reads SGHTA; CDR2 reads FQGNSA. Between the trimmed V and J ends, which lost 2 bases and 0 bases, there was a span of 10 bases. The CDR3 length is 15 residues.

V usage is TRBV27 and J usage is TRBJ2-3; D is ambiguous. Looked up from germline, CDR1 is MNHEY and CDR2 is SMNVEV (reference sequence). Trimming removed 5 bases from V and 6 bases from J, with 15 bases in between. The CDR3 extends over 14 amino acids. The CDR3 DNA is TGTGCCAGCAGTGGCCGTTATGGGCCGGATACGCAGTATTTT. Translating it yields CASSGRYGPDTQYF.

This rearrangement joins TRBV7-2 to TRBJ1-1; D call uncertain. This CDR3 contains 13 residues. Germline V CDR1 and CDR2: SGHTA, FQGNSA. V lost 2 bases and J lost 1, with 5 bases in between. CDR3 coding DNA: TGTGCCAGCAGCTTAACACCGAACACTGAAGCTTTCTTT. Translation gives CASSLTPNTEAFF.